The entry below gives a single T cell receptor (beta chain) sequence along with its context. The data originate from a study of T cells in Graves' hyperthyroidism and ophthalmopathy. Amplification of TCR beta CDR3 regions used RNA as the template. A first-round RT-PCR of the TCR CDR3 used the HTBI primer set. A single record per CDR3 protein comes from TCRdb applying MiXCR to the multiplex PCR reads. Of hundreds of thousands of distinct CDR3 sequences in the sample, around 16% were seen once. CDR3 length: 14 residues. Per germline, CDR1 WNHNN and CDR2 SYGVQD (reference sequence). Trimming stripped 3 bases from V and 7 bases from J, with 12 bases between.

Sequencing input: blood. The V call is TRBV10-1, the J call TRBJ1-4; no clear D gene. This clonotype was sampled from a woman aged 18-35 years with Graves' hyperthyroidism. For the CDR3, the DNA is TGCGCCAGCAGTGATCCGCTATGGCCTGAAAAACTGTTTTTT. It yields the protein CASSDPLWPEKLFF.